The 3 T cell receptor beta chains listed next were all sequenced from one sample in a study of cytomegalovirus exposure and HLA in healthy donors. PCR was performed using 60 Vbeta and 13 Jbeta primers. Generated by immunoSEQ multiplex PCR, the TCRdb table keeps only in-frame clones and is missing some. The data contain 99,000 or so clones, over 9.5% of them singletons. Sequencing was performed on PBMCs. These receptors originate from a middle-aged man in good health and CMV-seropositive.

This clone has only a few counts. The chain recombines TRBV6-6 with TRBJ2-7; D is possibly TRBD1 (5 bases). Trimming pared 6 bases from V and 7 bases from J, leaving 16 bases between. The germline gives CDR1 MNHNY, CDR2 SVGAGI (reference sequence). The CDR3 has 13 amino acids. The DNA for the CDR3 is TGTGCCAGCAGGACACAGGAGCTGGTTGAGCAGTACTTC. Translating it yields CASRTQELVEQYF.

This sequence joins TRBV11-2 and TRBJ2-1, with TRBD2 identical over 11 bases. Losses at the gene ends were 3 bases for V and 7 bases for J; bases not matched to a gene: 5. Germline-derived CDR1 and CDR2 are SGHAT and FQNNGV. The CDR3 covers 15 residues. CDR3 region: CASSFSGRAKNEQFF. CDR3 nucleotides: TGTGCCAGCAGCTTTAGCGGGAGGGCCAAGAATGAGCAGTTCTTC.

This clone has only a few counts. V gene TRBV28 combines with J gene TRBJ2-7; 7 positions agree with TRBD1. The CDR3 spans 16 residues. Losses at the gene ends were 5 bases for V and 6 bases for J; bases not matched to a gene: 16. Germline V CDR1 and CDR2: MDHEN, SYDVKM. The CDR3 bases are TGTGCCAGCAGTCTATACGGGGACAGAGAGGCCGGCGAGCAGTACTTC. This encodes CASSLYGDREAGEQYF.